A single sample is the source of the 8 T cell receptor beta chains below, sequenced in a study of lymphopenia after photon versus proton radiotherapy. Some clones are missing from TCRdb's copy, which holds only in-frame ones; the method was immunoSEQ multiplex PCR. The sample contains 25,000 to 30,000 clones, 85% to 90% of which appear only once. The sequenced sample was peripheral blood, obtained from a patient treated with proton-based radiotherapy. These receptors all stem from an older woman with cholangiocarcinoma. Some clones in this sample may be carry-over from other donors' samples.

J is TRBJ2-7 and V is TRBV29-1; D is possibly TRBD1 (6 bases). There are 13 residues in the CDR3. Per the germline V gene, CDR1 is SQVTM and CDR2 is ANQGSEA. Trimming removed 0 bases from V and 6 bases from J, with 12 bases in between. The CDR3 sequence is CSVEDATGGEQYF. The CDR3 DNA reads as TGCAGCGTTGAAGATGCGACAGGAGGCGAGCAGTACTTC.

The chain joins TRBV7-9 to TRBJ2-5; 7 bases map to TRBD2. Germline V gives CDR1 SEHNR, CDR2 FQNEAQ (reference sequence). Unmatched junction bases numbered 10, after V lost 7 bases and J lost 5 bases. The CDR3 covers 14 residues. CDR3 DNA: TGTGCCAGCATCGATAGCGGGCGGCGGGAGACCCAGTACTTC. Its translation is CASIDSGRRETQYF.

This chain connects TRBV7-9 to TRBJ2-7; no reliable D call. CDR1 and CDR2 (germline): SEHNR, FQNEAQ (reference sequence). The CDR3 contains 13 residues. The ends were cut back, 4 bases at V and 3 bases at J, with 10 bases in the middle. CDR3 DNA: TGTGCCAGCAGCTCAACAGATAACTACGAGCAGTACTTC. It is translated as CASSSTDNYEQYF.

CDR3 sequence reads: CATSVGGPQETQYF. CDR3 nucleotide sequence: TGTGCCACCAGCGTAGGGGGTCCCCAAGAGACCCAGTACTTC. This chain joins TRBV15 and TRBJ2-5, with D maybe TRBD1 (6 bases). CDR1 and CDR2 from the germline V gene are LNHNV and YYDKDF (reference sequence). The germline V and J ends were trimmed by 5 bases and 1 base, with 11 bases remaining between them. The CDR3 loop spans 14 amino acids. Full variable domain (missing parts from reference TRBV15 and TRBJ2-5): DAMVIQNPRYQVTQFGKPVTLSCSQTLNHNVMYWYQQKSSQAPKLLFHYYDKDFNNEADTPDNFQSRRPNTSFCFLDIRSPGLGDTAMYLCATSVGGPQETQYFGPGTRLLVL.

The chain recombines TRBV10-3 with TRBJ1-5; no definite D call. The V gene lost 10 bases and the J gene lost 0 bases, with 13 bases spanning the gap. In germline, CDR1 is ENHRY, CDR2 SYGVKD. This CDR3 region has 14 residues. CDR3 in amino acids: CATSTGNSNQPQHF. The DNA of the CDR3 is TGTGCCACCTCGACGGGAAATAGCAATCAGCCCCAGCATTTT.

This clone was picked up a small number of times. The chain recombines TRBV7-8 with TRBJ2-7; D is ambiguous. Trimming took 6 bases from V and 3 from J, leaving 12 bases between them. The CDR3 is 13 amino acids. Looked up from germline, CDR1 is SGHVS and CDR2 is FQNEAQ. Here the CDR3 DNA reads TGTGCCAGCAGTATAAACCGCGACTACGAGCAGTACTTC. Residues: CASSINRDYEQYF.

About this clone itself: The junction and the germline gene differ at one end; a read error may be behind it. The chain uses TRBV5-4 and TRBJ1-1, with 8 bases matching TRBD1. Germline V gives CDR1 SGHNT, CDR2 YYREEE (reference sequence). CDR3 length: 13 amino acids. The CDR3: CTSNSGQGPEAFF. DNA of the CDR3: TGTACCAGCAACTCAGGACAGGGCCCCGAAGCTTTCTTT.

In nucleotides, the CDR3 is TGTGCCAGCACCCTCCGACCTCACAATGAGCAGTTCTTC. This gives the protein CASTLRPHNEQFF. The chain couples TRBV7-9 to TRBJ2-1, with unresolved D. Germline V lookup: CDR1 SEHNR, CDR2 FQNEAQ (reference sequence). The CDR3 length is 13 residues. Trimming took off 7 bases at V and 5 bases at J, with 12 bases between the two ends. The entire variable domain, with the rest obtained from reference TRBV7-9 and TRBJ2-1, is as follows: DTGVSQNPRHKITKRGQNVTFRCDPISEHNRLYWYRQTLGQGPEFLTYFQNEAQLEKSRLLSDRFSAERPKGSFSTLEIQRTEQGDSAMYLCASTLRPHNEQFFGPGTRLTVL.